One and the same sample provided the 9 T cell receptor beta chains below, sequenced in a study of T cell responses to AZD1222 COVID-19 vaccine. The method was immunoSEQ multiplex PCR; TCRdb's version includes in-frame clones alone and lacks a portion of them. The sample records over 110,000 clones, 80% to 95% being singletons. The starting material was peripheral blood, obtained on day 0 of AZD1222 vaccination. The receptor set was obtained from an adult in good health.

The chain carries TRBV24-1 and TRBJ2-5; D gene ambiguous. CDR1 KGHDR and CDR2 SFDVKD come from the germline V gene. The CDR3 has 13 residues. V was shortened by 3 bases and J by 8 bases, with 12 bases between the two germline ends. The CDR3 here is CATSDAPTLTQYF. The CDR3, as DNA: TGTGCCACCAGTGATGCCCCGACGCTAACCCAGTACTTC.

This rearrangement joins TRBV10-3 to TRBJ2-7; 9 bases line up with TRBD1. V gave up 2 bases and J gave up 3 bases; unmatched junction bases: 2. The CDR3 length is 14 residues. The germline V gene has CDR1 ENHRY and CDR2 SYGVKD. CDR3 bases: TGTGCCATCAGTGAGGGACAGGGGAGCTACGAGCAGTACTTC. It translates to CAISEGQGSYEQYF.

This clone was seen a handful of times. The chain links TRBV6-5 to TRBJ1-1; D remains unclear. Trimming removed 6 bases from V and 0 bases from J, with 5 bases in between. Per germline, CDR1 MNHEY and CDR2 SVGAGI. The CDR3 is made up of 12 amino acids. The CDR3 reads CASRRMNTEAFF. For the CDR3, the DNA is TGTGCCAGCAGGAGGATGAACACTGAAGCTTTCTTT.

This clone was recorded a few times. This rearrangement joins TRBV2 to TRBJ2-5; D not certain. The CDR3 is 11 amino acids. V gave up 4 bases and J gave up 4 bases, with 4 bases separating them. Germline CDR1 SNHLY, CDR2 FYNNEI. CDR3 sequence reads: CASSVSETQYF. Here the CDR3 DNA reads TGTGCCAGCAGTGTGTCAGAGACCCAGTACTTC.

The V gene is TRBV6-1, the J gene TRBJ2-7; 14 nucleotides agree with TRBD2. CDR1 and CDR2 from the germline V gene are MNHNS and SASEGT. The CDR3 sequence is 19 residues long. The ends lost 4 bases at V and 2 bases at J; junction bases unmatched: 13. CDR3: CASSGRTSGRTSHPYEQYF. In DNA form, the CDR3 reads TGTGCCAGCAGTGGAAGGACTAGCGGGAGGACCTCTCACCCCTACGAGCAGTACTTC.

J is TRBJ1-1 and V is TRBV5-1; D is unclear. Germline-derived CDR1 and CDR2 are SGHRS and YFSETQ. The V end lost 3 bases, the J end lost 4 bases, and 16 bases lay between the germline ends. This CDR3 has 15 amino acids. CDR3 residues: CASSSPGFRATEAFF. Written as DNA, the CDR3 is TGCGCCAGCAGCTCCCCCGGATTCCGGGCCACTGAAGCTTTCTTT.

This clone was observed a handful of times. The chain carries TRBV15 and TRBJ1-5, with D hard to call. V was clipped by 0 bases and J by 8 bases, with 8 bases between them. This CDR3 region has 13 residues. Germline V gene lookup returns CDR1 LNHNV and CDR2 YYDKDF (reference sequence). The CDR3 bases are TGTGCCACCAGCAGAGATGGCCCCAAGCCCCAGCATTTT. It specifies CATSRDGPKPQHF. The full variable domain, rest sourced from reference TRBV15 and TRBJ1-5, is DAMVIQNPRYQVTQFGKPVTLSCSQTLNHNVMYWYQQKSSQAPKLLFHYYDKDFNNEADTPDNFQSRRPNTSFCFLDIRSPGLGDTAMYLCATSRDGPKPQHFGDGTRLSIL.

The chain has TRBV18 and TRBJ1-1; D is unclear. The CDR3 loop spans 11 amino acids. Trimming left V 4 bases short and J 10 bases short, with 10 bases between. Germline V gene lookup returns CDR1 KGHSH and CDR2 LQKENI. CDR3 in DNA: TGTGCCAGCTCACAGAGGGAGGGAGCTTTCTTT. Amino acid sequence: CASSQREGAFF.

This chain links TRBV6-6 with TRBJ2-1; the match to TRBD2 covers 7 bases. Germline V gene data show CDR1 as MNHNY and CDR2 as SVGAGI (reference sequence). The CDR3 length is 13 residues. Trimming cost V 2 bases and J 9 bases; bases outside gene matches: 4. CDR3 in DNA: TGTGCCAGCAGTTACCTCTGGGAGGGTGAGCAGTTCTTC. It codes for CASSYLWEGEQFF.